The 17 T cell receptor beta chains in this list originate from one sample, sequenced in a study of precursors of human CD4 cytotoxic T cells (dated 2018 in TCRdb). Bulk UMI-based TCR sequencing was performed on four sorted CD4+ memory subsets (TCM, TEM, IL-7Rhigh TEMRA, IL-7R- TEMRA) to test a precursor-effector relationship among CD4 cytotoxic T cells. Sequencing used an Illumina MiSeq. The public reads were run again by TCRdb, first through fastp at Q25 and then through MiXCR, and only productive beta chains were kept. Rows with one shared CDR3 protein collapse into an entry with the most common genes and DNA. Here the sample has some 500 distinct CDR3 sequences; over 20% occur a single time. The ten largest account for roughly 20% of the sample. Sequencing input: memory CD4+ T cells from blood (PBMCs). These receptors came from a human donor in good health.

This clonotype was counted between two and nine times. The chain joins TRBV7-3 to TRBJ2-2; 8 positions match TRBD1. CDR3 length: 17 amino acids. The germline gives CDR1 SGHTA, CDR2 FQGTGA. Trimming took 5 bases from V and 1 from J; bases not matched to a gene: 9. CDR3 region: CASSTPRGQENTGELFF. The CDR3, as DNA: TGTGCCAGCAGCACCCCGAGGGGACAGGAGAACACCGGGGAGCTGTTTTTT.

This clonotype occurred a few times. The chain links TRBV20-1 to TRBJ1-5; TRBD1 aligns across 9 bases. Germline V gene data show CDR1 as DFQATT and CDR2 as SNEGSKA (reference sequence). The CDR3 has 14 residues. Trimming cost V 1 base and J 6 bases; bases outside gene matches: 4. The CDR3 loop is CSARGDRERQPQHF. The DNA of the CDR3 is TGCAGTGCTAGAGGGGACAGGGAGCGTCAGCCCCAGCATTTT.

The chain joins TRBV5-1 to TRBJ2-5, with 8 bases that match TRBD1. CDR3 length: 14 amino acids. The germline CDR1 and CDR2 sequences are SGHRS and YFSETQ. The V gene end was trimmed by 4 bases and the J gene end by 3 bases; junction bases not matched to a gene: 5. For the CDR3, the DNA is TGCGCCAGCAGCGACACGGGACAGGAAGAGACCCAGTACTTC. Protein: CASSDTGQEETQYF. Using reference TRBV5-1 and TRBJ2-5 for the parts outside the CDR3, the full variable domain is KAGVTQTPRYLIKTRGQQVTLSCSPISGHRSVSWYQQTPGQGLQFLFEYFSETQRNKGNFPGRFSGRQFSNSRSEMNVSTLELGDSALYLCASSDTGQEETQYFGPGTRLLVL.

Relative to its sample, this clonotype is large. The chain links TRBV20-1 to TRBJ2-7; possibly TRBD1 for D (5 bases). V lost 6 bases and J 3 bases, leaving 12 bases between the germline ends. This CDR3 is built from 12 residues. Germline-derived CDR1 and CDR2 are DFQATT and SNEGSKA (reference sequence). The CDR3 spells CSANKGVYEQYF. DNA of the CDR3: TGCAGTGCAAATAAAGGGGTCTACGAGCAGTACTTC.

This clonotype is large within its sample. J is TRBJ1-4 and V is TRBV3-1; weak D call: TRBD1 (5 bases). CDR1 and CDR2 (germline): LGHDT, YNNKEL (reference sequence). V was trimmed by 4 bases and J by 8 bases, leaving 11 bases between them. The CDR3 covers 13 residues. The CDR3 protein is CASSLGVREKLFF. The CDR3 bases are TGTGCCAGCAGCCTGGGGGTTAGAGAAAAACTGTTTTTT.

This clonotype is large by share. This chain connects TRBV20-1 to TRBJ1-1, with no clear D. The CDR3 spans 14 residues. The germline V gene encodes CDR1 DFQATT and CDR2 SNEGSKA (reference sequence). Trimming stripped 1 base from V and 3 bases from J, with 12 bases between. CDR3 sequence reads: CSARVDYKDTEAFF. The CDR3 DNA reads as TGCAGTGCTAGAGTAGATTATAAAGACACTGAAGCTTTCTTT.

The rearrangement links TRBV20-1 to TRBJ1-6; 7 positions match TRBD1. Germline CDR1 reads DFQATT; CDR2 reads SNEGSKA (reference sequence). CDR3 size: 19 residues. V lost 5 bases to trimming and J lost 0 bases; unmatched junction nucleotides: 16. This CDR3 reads CSASDQGGGWSSYNSPLHF. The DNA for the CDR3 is TGCAGTGCTTCCGACCAGGGGGGCGGGTGGAGCTCCTATAATTCACCCCTCCACTTT.

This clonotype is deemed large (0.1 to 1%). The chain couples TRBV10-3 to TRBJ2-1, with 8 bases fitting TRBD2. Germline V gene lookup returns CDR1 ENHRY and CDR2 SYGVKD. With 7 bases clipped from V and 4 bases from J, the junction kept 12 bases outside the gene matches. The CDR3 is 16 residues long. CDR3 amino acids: CAIKKSGGDDYNEQFF. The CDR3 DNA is TGTGCCATCAAGAAGAGCGGGGGAGACGATTACAATGAGCAGTTCTTC.

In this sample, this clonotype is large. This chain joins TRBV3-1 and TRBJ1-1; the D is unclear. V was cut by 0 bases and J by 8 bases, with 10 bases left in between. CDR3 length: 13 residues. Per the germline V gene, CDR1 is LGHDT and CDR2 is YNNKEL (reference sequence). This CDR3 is CASSQDMRSEAFF. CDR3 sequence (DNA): TGTGCCAGCAGCCAAGATATGAGGTCCGAAGCTTTCTTT.

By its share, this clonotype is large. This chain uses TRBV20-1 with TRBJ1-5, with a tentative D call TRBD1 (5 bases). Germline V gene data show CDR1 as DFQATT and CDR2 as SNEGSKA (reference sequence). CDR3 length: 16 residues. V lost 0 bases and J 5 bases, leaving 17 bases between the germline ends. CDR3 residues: CSARDAGQEMDQPQHF. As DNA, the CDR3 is TGCAGTGCTAGAGATGCAGGGCAGGAGATGGATCAGCCCCAGCATTTT.

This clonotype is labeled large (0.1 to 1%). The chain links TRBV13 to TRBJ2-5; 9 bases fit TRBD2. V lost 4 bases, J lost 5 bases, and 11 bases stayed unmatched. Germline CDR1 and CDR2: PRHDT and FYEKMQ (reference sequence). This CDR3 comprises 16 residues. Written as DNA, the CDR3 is TGTGCCAGCAGCTCCGGTGGCGGGGGGGAATTTGAGACCCAGTACTTC. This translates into CASSSGGGGEFETQYF.

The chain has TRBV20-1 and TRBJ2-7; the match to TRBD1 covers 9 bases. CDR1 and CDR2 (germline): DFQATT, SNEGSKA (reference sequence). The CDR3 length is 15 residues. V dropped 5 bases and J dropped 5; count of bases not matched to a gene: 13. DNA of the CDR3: TGCAGTGCTCTCTCCCTGGGGACAGGGTCTGACGAGCAGTACTTC. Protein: CSALSLGTGSDEQYF.

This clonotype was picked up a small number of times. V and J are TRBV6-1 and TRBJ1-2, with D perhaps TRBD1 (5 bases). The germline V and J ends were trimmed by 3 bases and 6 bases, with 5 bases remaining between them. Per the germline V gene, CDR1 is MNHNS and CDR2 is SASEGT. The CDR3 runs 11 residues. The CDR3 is CASSEGDGYTF. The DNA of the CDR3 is TGTGCCAGCAGTGAGGGGGATGGCTACACCTTC.

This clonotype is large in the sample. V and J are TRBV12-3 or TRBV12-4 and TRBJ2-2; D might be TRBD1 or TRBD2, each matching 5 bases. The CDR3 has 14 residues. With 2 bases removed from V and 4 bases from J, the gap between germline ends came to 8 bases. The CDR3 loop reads CASSLWGTTGELFF. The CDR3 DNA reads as TGTGCCAGCAGTTTATGGGGGACCACCGGGGAGCTGTTTTTT.

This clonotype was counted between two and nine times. CDR3 DNA sequence: TGCAGTGCTAGACGGGACAACAATGAGCAGTTCTTC. It encodes CSARRDNNEQFF. This chain links TRBV20-1 with TRBJ2-1, with TRBD1 as a possible D gene (6 bases). This CDR3 contains 12 residues. Per the germline V gene, CDR1 is DFQATT and CDR2 is SNEGSKA (reference sequence). Deletions cut 2 bases from V and 5 bases from J, with 7 bases between.

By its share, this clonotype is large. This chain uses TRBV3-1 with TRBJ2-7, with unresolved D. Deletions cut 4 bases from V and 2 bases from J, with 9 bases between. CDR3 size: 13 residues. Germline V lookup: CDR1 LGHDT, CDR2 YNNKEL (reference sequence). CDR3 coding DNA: TGTGCCAGCAGCCCACACAGCACCTACGAGCAGTACTTC. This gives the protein CASSPHSTYEQYF.

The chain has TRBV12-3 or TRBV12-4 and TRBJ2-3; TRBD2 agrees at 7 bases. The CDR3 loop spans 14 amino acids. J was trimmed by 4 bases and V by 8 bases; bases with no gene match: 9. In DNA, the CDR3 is TGTGCCAGCCCGGCCGCTAGCGGATCAGATACGCAGTATTTT. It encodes CASPAASGSDTQYF.